What follows are 22 T cell receptor beta chains derived from one specimen sequenced in a study of T cell responses to AZD1222 COVID-19 vaccine. Assay: immunoSEQ multiplex PCR; the TCRdb copy retains only in-frame clones and omits some. The sample lists around 140,000 clones; 93% were seen once. This specimen consisted of peripheral blood, obtained on day 0 of AZD1222 vaccination. The receptors originated from an adult in good health.

The chain is built from TRBV30 and TRBJ1-5; D not resolved. Germline assignment: CDR1 GTSNPN and CDR2 SVGIG (reference sequence). The CDR3 sequence is 14 residues long. Deletions cut 1 base from V and 7 bases from J, with 14 bases between. The CDR3 spells CAWSADIGSQPQHF. CDR3 DNA: TGTGCCTGGAGTGCGGATATAGGGAGCCAGCCCCAGCATTTT.

The J gene is TRBJ1-2, the V gene TRBV4-1, with 8 positions matching TRBD1. The CDR3 extends over 18 amino acids. Germline V gene data show CDR1 as MGHRA and CDR2 as YSYEKL. V trimming: 1 base; J trimming: 4 bases; junction bases outside the gene matches: 14. CDR3 sequence reads: CASSQVWDRLFQSYGYTF. Here the CDR3 DNA reads TGCGCCAGCAGCCAAGTTTGGGACAGGCTATTTCAGTCCTATGGCTACACCTTC.

V usage is TRBV2 and J usage is TRBJ1-1; D is unclear. Germline loops: CDR1 SNHLY, CDR2 FYNNEI. The V gene lost 6 bases and the J gene lost 0 bases, with 11 bases spanning the gap. The CDR3 is made up of 14 amino acids. The CDR3 nucleotides are TGTGCCAGCAGGGGATGGACGGTGAACACTGAAGCTTTCTTT. Protein sequence: CASRGWTVNTEAFF.

The genes are TRBV11-3 and TRBJ2-1; D unclear. Per germline, CDR1 SGHNT and CDR2 YENEEA. V lost 2 bases and J 9 bases, leaving 11 bases between the germline ends. The CDR3 totals 13 residues. Here the CDR3 reads CASSLRANSEQFF. DNA for the CDR3: TGTGCCAGCAGCTTAAGGGCAAACAGTGAGCAGTTCTTC.

The rearrangement joins TRBV25-1 to TRBJ1-2; D remains ambiguous. This CDR3 contains 13 residues. Germline V gene sequence: CDR1 MGHDK, CDR2 SYGVNS. V was shortened by 0 bases and J by 6 bases, with 8 bases between the two germline ends. CDR3 nucleotide sequence: TGTGCCAGCAGTGAATATAACGGTGATGGCTACACCTTC. This translates into CASSEYNGDGYTF.

The CDR3 nucleotides read TGTGCCAGCAGACTAGCGGGAGGACCGAACACCGGGGAGCTGTTTTTT. Its translation is CASRLAGGPNTGELFF. This rearrangement joins TRBV3-1 (or the pseudogene TRBV3-2) to TRBJ2-2; 12 positions agree with TRBD2. The V and J ends lost 6 bases and 0 bases, in that order; junction bases with no gene match: 2. Germline assignment: CDR1 LGHDT and CDR2 YNNKEL (reference sequence). The CDR3 spans 16 residues.

V is TRBV9 and J is TRBJ2-1; maybe TRBD1 (5 bases). The length of the CDR3 is 15 residues. Between the trimmed V and J ends, which lost 0 bases and 2 bases, there was a span of 9 bases. Germline values: CDR1 SGDLS, CDR2 YYNGEE. CDR3 sequence reads: CASSVDLQAYNEQFF. The DNA for the CDR3 is TGTGCCAGCAGCGTAGATCTACAGGCCTACAATGAGCAGTTCTTC.

This sequence joins TRBV7-9 and TRBJ1-4, with D hard to call. Trimming took off 4 bases at V and 0 bases at J, with 9 bases between the two ends. Germline V gene sequence: CDR1 SEHNR, CDR2 FQNEAQ (reference sequence). The CDR3 has 15 residues. In DNA, the CDR3 is TGTGCCAGCAGCTCGGACGGGGCAACTAATGAAAAACTGTTTTTT. Translating it yields CASSSDGATNEKLFF. The full variable domain, rest sourced from reference TRBV7-9 and TRBJ1-4, is DTGVSQNPRHKITKRGQNVTFRCDPISEHNRLYWYRQTLGQGPEFLTYFQNEAQLEKSRLLSDRFSAERPKGSFSTLEIQRTEQGDSAMYLCASSSDGATNEKLFFGSGTQLSVL.

The chain employs TRBV11-2 and TRBJ2-3; a weak D match, TRBD1 (5 bases). Looked up from germline, CDR1 is SGHAT and CDR2 is FQNNGV. The CDR3 has 13 residues. V was shortened by 5 bases and J by 5 bases, with 11 bases between the two germline ends. The CDR3 here is CASSQGFEDTQYF. The CDR3 DNA follows: TGTGCCAGCAGCCAGGGTTTTGAAGATACGCAGTATTTT.

This chain links TRBV19 with TRBJ1-1, with D unresolved. V dropped 3 bases and J dropped 5 bases, with 10 bases sitting between them. This CDR3 has 13 residues. The germline gives CDR1 LNHDA, CDR2 SQIVND (reference sequence). The CDR3 DNA follows: TGTGCCAGTAGTATCAGTAGGGCTACTGAAGCTTTCTTT. This translates into CASSISRATEAFF. Filled out from reference TRBV19 and TRBJ1-1, the complete variable domain reads DGGITQSPKYLFRKEGQNVTLSCEQNLNHDAMYWYRQDPGQGLRLIYYSQIVNDFQKGDIAEGYSVSREKKESFPLTVTSAQKNPTAFYLCASSISRATEAFFGQGTRLTVV.

The chain carries TRBV19 and TRBJ2-7; the match to TRBD1 covers 7 bases. The V gene's germline CDR1 is LNHDA and CDR2 SQIVND (reference sequence). V lost 3 bases and J lost 6; bases outside the gene matches: 5. The CDR3 sequence is 13 residues long. CDR3 DNA: TGTGCCAGTAGTATCAACAGGGGTGGCGAGCAGTACTTC. It codes for CASSINRGGEQYF.

The genes are TRBV7-7 and TRBJ2-1, with D unclear. The CDR3 runs to 13 residues. The V end was cut by 1 base, the J end by 5 bases, with 6 bases between. Per the germline V gene, CDR1 is SSHAT and CDR2 is FNYEAQ (reference sequence). The CDR3 spells CASSLGRDNEQFF. CDR3 nucleotide sequence: TGTGCCAGCAGCTTAGGCAGAGACAATGAGCAGTTCTTC.

This chain joins TRBV5-1 and TRBJ1-1; D is uncertain. The V end was cut by 1 base, the J end by 3 bases, with 10 bases between. Germline-derived CDR1 and CDR2 are SGHRS and YFSETQ. The CDR3 is made up of 14 amino acids. CDR3 protein: CASSLSQDHTEAFF. CDR3 coding DNA: TGCGCCAGCAGCTTGAGTCAGGACCACACTGAAGCTTTCTTT.

This chain connects TRBV5-1 to TRBJ2-5; D is ambiguous. V was cut by 3 bases and J by 4 bases, with 16 bases left in between. Germline V gives CDR1 SGHRS, CDR2 YFSETQ. The CDR3 contains 15 residues. CDR3 nucleotides: TGCGCCAGCAGCTACGAACCGGGCGTCCGAGAGACCCAGTACTTC. It encodes CASSYEPGVRETQYF.

The chain is built from TRBV5-1 and TRBJ1-1; D is uncertain. CDR3 size: 15 residues. Germline V gives CDR1 SGHRS, CDR2 YFSETQ. Trimming took off 0 bases at V and 1 base at J, with 10 bases between the two ends. The CDR3 sequence is CASSLVLGENTEAFF. For the CDR3, the DNA is TGCGCCAGCAGCTTGGTTCTCGGGGAGAACACTGAAGCTTTCTTT.

The chain has TRBV29-1 and TRBJ2-1; D is unresolved. In germline, CDR1 is SQVTM, CDR2 ANQGSEA. This CDR3 has 12 amino acids. V was shortened by 3 bases and J by 5 bases, with 8 bases between the two germline ends. The CDR3 DNA reads TGCAGCGTTGACAAGGACCACAATGAGCAGTTCTTC. Translated: CSVDKDHNEQFF.

V gene TRBV18 combines with J gene TRBJ1-3; D is unclear. Per germline, CDR1 KGHSH and CDR2 LQKENI. This CDR3 region has 14 residues. The V end lost 0 bases, the J end lost 2 bases, and 5 bases lay between the germline ends. CDR3 sequence (DNA): TGTGCCAGCTCACCACCGGTTGCTGGAAACACCATATATTTT. It is translated as CASSPPVAGNTIYF.

This chain links TRBV5-1 with TRBJ2-2; 9 bases match TRBD1. Trimming removed 4 bases from V and 5 bases from J; junction bases left unmatched: 6. Germline CDR1 reads SGHRS; CDR2 reads YFSETQ. This CDR3 contains 15 residues. Here the CDR3 reads CASSIQGAGTGELFF. The CDR3 DNA reads TGCGCCAGCAGCATACAGGGGGCGGGTACCGGGGAGCTGTTTTTT.

The chain combines TRBV7-9 with TRBJ2-7, with 7 bases identical to TRBD1. Trimming cost V 5 bases and J 5 bases; bases outside gene matches: 9. CDR1 and CDR2 from the germline V gene are SEHNR and FQNEAQ (reference sequence). The CDR3 is made up of 14 amino acids. CDR3 residues: CASSPFDRADEQYF. CDR3 DNA sequence: TGTGCCAGCAGCCCCTTTGACAGGGCCGACGAGCAGTACTTC.

In its sample, this clone was seen once. V usage is TRBV2 and J usage is TRBJ1-2; TRBD1 might be the D (6 bases). The CDR3 is 11 residues long. V shed 5 bases and J shed 5 bases, with 6 bases lying between them. Germline V CDR1 and CDR2: SNHLY, FYNNEI. Here the CDR3 reads CASSQGYGYTF. The CDR3 bases are TGTGCCAGCAGTCAGGGGTATGGCTACACCTTC.

The chain is built from TRBV7-3 and TRBJ1-1; D is unclear. With 2 bases removed from V and 3 bases from J, the gap between germline ends came to 7 bases. This CDR3 has 13 amino acids. Germline CDR1 reads SGHTA; CDR2 reads FQGTGA. CDR3: CASSLVKDTEAFF. In DNA form, the CDR3 reads TGTGCCAGCAGCTTAGTTAAAGACACTGAAGCTTTCTTT.

This rearrangement joins TRBV19 to TRBJ2-7, with D perhaps TRBD2 (5 bases). Germline lookup yields CDR1 LNHDA and CDR2 SQIVND (reference sequence). V lost 5 bases to trimming and J lost 7 bases, with 12 bases between them. CDR3 size: 12 residues. The DNA of the CDR3 is TGTGCCAGTAGTTGGTCGACGGGGGAGCAGTACTTC. This translates into CASSWSTGEQYF.